These 7 T cell receptor beta chains came from one sample sequenced in a study of T cells after yellow fever vaccination. Each CDR3 protein gets one entry after TCRdb re-called the 5' RACE reads with MiXCR. In the table there are over 150,000 distinct CDR3 sequences, approximately 6.7% of which are singletons. Sequencing was performed on CD4+ T cells sorted from PBMCs, taken less than 6 days after the first yellow fever vaccination. The receptors here all came from a man aged 18 to 29 who received the YFV17D yellow fever vaccine.

The table lists this clonotype with many counts. The genes are TRBV11-2 and TRBJ2-1; the D gene is possibly TRBD2 (6 bases). The ends were cut back, 5 bases at V and 10 bases at J, with 12 bases in the middle. The CDR3 totals 12 residues. The germline V gene encodes CDR1 SGHAT and CDR2 FQNNGV. CDR3 sequence: CASSHYGGEQFF. The CDR3 DNA follows: TGTGCCAGCAGCCACTACGGGGGAGAGCAGTTCTTC.

This clonotype has ten or more counts. This rearrangement joins TRBV3-1 to TRBJ2-3; a weak D match, TRBD2 (6 bases). Germline V gene sequence: CDR1 LGHDT, CDR2 YNNKEL (reference sequence). V was cut by 0 bases and J by 2 bases, with 15 bases left in between. The CDR3 length is 17 residues. As DNA, the CDR3 is TGTGCCAGCAGCCAAGAAGAATTACAGGACTACACAGATACGCAGTATTTT. This gives the protein CASSQEELQDYTDTQYF.

This clonotype came up many times. The chain is built from TRBV5-1 and TRBJ2-2; 8 bases align to TRBD1. CDR3 length equals 16 residues. Germline lookup yields CDR1 SGHRS and CDR2 YFSETQ. J lost 0 bases, V lost 4 bases, and 5 bases had no gene match. The CDR3 loop is CASSAGQATNTGELFF. For the CDR3, the DNA is TGCGCCAGCAGCGCGGGACAGGCAACGAACACCGGGGAGCTGTTTTTT.

At least ten counts were recorded for this clonotype. The CDR3 spells CSAGLAKNIQYF. The CDR3 nucleotides are TGCAGCGCCGGGCTAGCCAAAAACATTCAGTACTTC. The chain couples TRBV29-1 to TRBJ2-4; D is unclear. This CDR3 contains 12 residues. With 7 bases removed from V and 0 bases from J, the gap between germline ends came to 7 bases. Per germline, CDR1 SQVTM and CDR2 ANQGSEA.

In its sample, this clonotype was seen many times. The chain links TRBV7-2 to TRBJ2-3, with 12 bases aligning to TRBD2. The junction had 4 bases not matched to a gene; V was cut back by 5 bases and J by 1 base. The CDR3 covers 16 residues. The germline V gene encodes CDR1 SGHTA and CDR2 FQGNSA. The chain's CDR3 is CASSIGTSGRTDTQYF. The CDR3 region has the DNA TGTGCCAGCAGCATTGGGACTAGCGGGCGCACAGATACGCAGTATTTT.

The genes are TRBV9 and TRBJ2-1; TRBD2 matches 10 bases. V trimming: 1 base; J trimming: 5 bases; junction bases outside the gene matches: 9. The CDR3 sequence is 17 residues long. Germline V CDR1 and CDR2: SGDLS, YYNGEE. The CDR3 region is CASSVSHRAGGHNEQFF. In DNA form, the CDR3 reads TGTGCCAGCAGCGTAAGCCACAGAGCGGGGGGGCACAATGAGCAGTTCTTC.

The chain links TRBV5-1 to TRBJ1-2; D is unresolved. Deletions cut 4 bases from V and 8 bases from J, with 12 bases between. The CDR3 loop spans 12 amino acids. From germline, CDR1 is SGHRS and CDR2 YFSETQ. The CDR3 here is CASSEEAVGYTF. For the CDR3, the DNA is TGCGCCAGCAGCGAGGAGGCAGTCGGCTACACCTTC.